Each of the 32 T cell receptor beta chains below was sequenced from the same sample in a study of T cells expressing NK-cell markers. TCRdb reprocessed the 5' RACE reads, with one entry per CDR3 protein and no DNA. The sample holds roughly 420,000 distinct CDR3 sequences. The sequenced sample consisted of blood T cells: a sorted CD56 or NKG2C T cell subset, CD4+ or CD8+ T cells, or bulk PBMC T cells (not recorded which). These receptor sequences come from a woman between 18 and 75 years old in good health.

V gene TRBV25-1 combines with J gene TRBJ2-5; checking the TCRdb D call of TRBD1 is not possible without DNA. The CDR3 spans 14 residues. Germline V gene lookup returns CDR1 MGHDK and CDR2 SYGVNS. This CDR3 is CASSNRGYRETQYF.

The chain has TRBV12-3 or TRBV12-4 and TRBJ1-4; lacking DNA, the TRBD1 call made by TCRdb goes unchecked. The CDR3 loop spans 19 amino acids. CDR3 region: CASSYSRLGQGTTNEKLFF.

The V call is TRBV6-1, the J call TRBJ2-1; the D call from TCRdb, TRBD1, cannot be confirmed without DNA. The germline V gene has CDR1 MNHNS and CDR2 SASEGT. This CDR3 spans 16 amino acids. The chain's CDR3 is CASSGQTGSTYNEQFF.

This chain links TRBV14 with TRBJ2-1; TCRdb picks TRBD2, but there is no DNA to check that call. The germline V gene encodes CDR1 SGHDN and CDR2 FVKESK. This CDR3 region has 16 residues. The CDR3 region is CASSHKARVAYNEQFF. Combining the CDR3 with reference TRBV14 and TRBJ2-1 gives the whole variable domain EAGVTQFPSHSVIEKGQTVTLRCDPISGHDNLYWYRRVMGKEIKFLLHFVKESKQDESGMPNNRFLAERTGGTYSTLKVQPAELEDSGVYFCASSHKARVAYNEQFFGPGTRLTVL.

This chain uses TRBV28 with TRBJ2-1. The CDR3 extends over 14 amino acids. CDR1 and CDR2 from the germline V gene are MDHEN and SYDVKM. The chain's CDR3 is CASSRSGAYNEQFF.

This chain's CDR3 is CASSVSGRAEDNEQFF. The V and J genes are TRBV9 and TRBJ2-1; as DNA is missing, the TRBD2 call by TCRdb cannot be tested. The CDR3 contains 16 residues. CDR1 is SGDLS and CDR2 is YYNGEE in the germline V gene.

This rearrangement joins TRBV6-5 to TRBJ1-5; the D call of TRBD1 rests on TCRdb alone, since no DNA is present to check it. Germline loops: CDR1 MNHEY, CDR2 SVGAGI. The CDR3 sequence is 15 residues long. This chain's CDR3 is CASSYEGGRGQPQHF.

The chain links TRBV28 to TRBJ1-4; the D call from TCRdb, TRBD1, cannot be confirmed without DNA. CDR3 length: 17 amino acids. Germline CDR1 and CDR2: MDHEN and SYDVKM. CDR3 in amino acids: CASSAPVGGGPNEKLFF.

This sequence joins TRBV24-1 and TRBJ2-5; TCRdb names TRBD1, which stays unverified in the absence of DNA. This CDR3 contains 15 residues. Per the germline V gene, CDR1 is KGHDR and CDR2 is SFDVKD. The CDR3 region is CATSLGGQAEETQYF.

V usage is TRBV4-2 and J usage is TRBJ2-2; TCRdb's D call of TRBD2 is untestable without DNA. Germline V gene sequence: CDR1 LGHNA, CDR2 YNFKEQ. The CDR3 runs 15 residues. This CDR3 reads CASSPLPWGSGELFF.

The J gene is TRBJ1-1, the V gene TRBV5-4. This CDR3 contains 14 residues. Germline loops: CDR1 SGHNT, CDR2 YYREEE (reference sequence). This chain's CDR3 is CASSLDTLGTEAFF.

The chain combines TRBV12-3 or TRBV12-4 with TRBJ2-3; the TCRdb call, TRBD1, lacks DNA for checking. This CDR3 comprises 15 residues. CDR3 amino acids: CASSPQGSSTDTQYF.

The V call is TRBV7-9, the J call TRBJ2-1. The germline gives CDR1 SEHNR, CDR2 FQNEAQ (reference sequence). The CDR3 sequence is 16 residues long. This CDR3 reads CASSLTAPSSYNEQFF. The variable domain in full, completed from reference TRBV7-9 and TRBJ2-1, reads DTGVSQNPRHKITKRGQNVTFRCDPISEHNRLYWYRQTLGQGPEFLTYFQNEAQLEKSRLLSDRFSAERPKGSFSTLEIQRTEQGDSAMYLCASSLTAPSSYNEQFFGPGTRLTVL.

V is TRBV15 and J is TRBJ2-4; the TCRdb D gene call, TRBD1, has no DNA to confirm it. CDR1 and CDR2 (germline): LNHNV, YYDKDF (reference sequence). The CDR3 length is 12 residues. The CDR3 reads CATSGDENIQYF.

V is TRBV9 and J is TRBJ2-1; TCRdb's assignment of TRBD2 cannot be checked, as there is no DNA. The CDR3 totals 15 residues. CDR1 and CDR2 (germline): SGDLS, YYNGEE. The CDR3: CASSVPSGGDNEQFF.

The chain employs TRBV18 and TRBJ1-1. Germline CDR1 is KGHSH and CDR2 is LQKENI. This CDR3 contains 12 residues. CDR3 protein: CASSPQGAEAFF.

The chain carries TRBV6-5 and TRBJ1-2; without DNA, the TCRdb call of TRBD1 cannot be checked. The CDR3 is 14 amino acids. CDR1 and CDR2 from the germline V gene are MNHEY and SVGAGI. The CDR3 loop is CASSYSDRNYGYTF.

V usage is TRBV29-1 and J usage is TRBJ2-5. CDR1 is SQVTM and CDR2 is ANQGSEA in the germline V gene. The CDR3 length is 12 residues. The CDR3 protein is CSVDTGQETQYF.

The chain employs TRBV6-1 and TRBJ2-7; TCRdb returns TRBD1, unconfirmable since there is no DNA. CDR3 length: 15 amino acids. Looked up from germline, CDR1 is MNHNS and CDR2 is SASEGT. The chain's CDR3 is CASSPGTGGFYEQYF.

The chain employs TRBV11-1 and TRBJ2-7; TCRdb returns TRBD1, unconfirmable since there is no DNA. The CDR3 runs 13 residues. Germline V CDR1 and CDR2: SGHAT, FQDESV (reference sequence). CDR3 residues: CASSPQGFYEQYF.

The chain employs TRBV12-3 or TRBV12-4 and TRBJ2-3; TCRdb returns TRBD1, unconfirmable since there is no DNA. The CDR3 runs to 15 residues. The CDR3 is CASRPPREVEDTQYF.

The V call is TRBV20-1, the J call TRBJ2-3. The CDR3 runs 14 residues. From germline, CDR1 is DFQATT and CDR2 SNEGSKA (reference sequence). The CDR3 sequence: CSASWVGITDTQYF.

The V gene is TRBV12-3 or TRBV12-4, the J gene TRBJ1-6; there is no DNA to check the TCRdb D call of TRBD1. CDR3 length: 15 amino acids. The CDR3 spells CASSFRDSRLIPLHF.

CDR3 amino acids: CASSLGVSTAVQYF. The gene calls are TRBV7-9 and TRBJ2-4; lacking DNA, the TRBD2 call made by TCRdb goes unchecked. Germline CDR1 SEHNR, CDR2 FQNEAQ (reference sequence). The CDR3 is made up of 14 amino acids.

The rearrangement links TRBV9 to TRBJ2-3. Germline V CDR1 and CDR2: SGDLS, YYNGEE. The CDR3 loop spans 14 amino acids. The CDR3 sequence is CASSDVQHTDTQYF.

The rearrangement joins TRBV5-1 to TRBJ1-1; TCRdb calls TRBD1, which cannot be checked without DNA. CDR1 and CDR2 (germline): SGHRS, YFSETQ. The CDR3 spans 14 residues. This CDR3 reads CASSRTVGNTEAFF.

This sequence joins TRBV7-9 and TRBJ2-7; as DNA is missing, the TRBD2 call by TCRdb cannot be tested. Germline assignment: CDR1 SEHNR and CDR2 FQNEAQ (reference sequence). CDR3 length equals 16 residues. The CDR3 region is CASSLSAGLFSYEQYF.

The V gene is TRBV4-3, the J gene TRBJ2-1; TCRdb reports TRBD1, a call that lacks DNA to check it against. Germline-derived CDR1 and CDR2 are LGHNA and YSLEER. The length of the CDR3 is 16 residues. CDR3 amino acids: CASSQDRRGAYNEQFF.

The chain uses TRBV24-1 and TRBJ2-7; TCRdb outputs TRBD2, but without DNA this stays unchecked. Germline assignment: CDR1 KGHDR and CDR2 SFDVKD. The CDR3 length is 15 residues. The CDR3 sequence: CATSASGAGGYEQYF.

V usage is TRBV7-2 and J usage is TRBJ2-1; TCRdb outputs TRBD2, but without DNA this stays unchecked. The germline V gene encodes CDR1 SGHTA and CDR2 FQGNSA. The CDR3 has 16 residues. The CDR3 reads CASSPQPQRESNEQFF.

The rearrangement uses TRBV3-1 and TRBJ2-3. The CDR3 loop spans 15 amino acids. CDR1 LGHDT and CDR2 YNNKEL come from the germline V gene (reference sequence). The CDR3: CASKPHGEGPDTQYF.

This chain uses TRBV18 with TRBJ2-2; with no DNA, the TCRdb D assignment of TRBD2 cannot be verified. In germline, CDR1 is KGHSH, CDR2 LQKENI. The CDR3 totals 15 residues. The chain's CDR3 is CASSPATSNTGELFF.